This passage covers 12 T cell receptor beta chains from one sample sequenced in a study of cytomegalovirus exposure and HLA in healthy donors. PCR used 60 Vbeta primers and 13 Jbeta primers. Profiling relied on immunoSEQ multiplex PCR, and the TCRdb table lists in-frame clones only, not all of them. The sample holds approximately 110,000 clones. Source material: PBMCs. These receptors were taken from a middle-aged man in good health and CMV-seronegative.

CDR3 nucleotides: TGCGCCAGCAGCAGGGGACAGCGGGACTATGGCTACACCTTC. Its translation: CASSRGQRDYGYTF. V and J are TRBV5-1 and TRBJ1-2; 7 nucleotides agree with TRBD1. The CDR3 consists of 14 residues. V was pared by 4 bases and J by 3 bases, with 6 bases of the junction left unmatched. Looked up from germline, CDR1 is SGHRS and CDR2 is YFSETQ.

The chain carries TRBV7-2 and TRBJ2-7; D is unresolved. Trimming cost V 1 base and J 0 bases, with 10 bases left between them. This CDR3 region has 15 residues. CDR1 and CDR2 (germline): SGHTA, FQGNSA. CDR3 sequence reads: CASSLEALSSYEQYF. CDR3 sequence (DNA): TGTGCCAGCAGCTTAGAAGCGCTGAGCTCCTACGAGCAGTACTTC.

This rearrangement joins TRBV15 to TRBJ2-4; weak D call: TRBD1 (6 bases). Looked up from germline, CDR1 is LNHNV and CDR2 is YYDKDF (reference sequence). Trimming shortened V by 3 bases and J by 0 bases, and 12 bases separated the two germline ends. This CDR3 has 16 residues. CDR3 loop: CATSSGTPLAKNIQYF. The CDR3 DNA is TGTGCCACCAGCAGCGGGACACCACTAGCCAAAAACATTCAGTACTTC.

This sequence joins TRBV14 and TRBJ1-2, with D maybe TRBD1 (5 bases). CDR1 is SGHDN, CDR2 FVKESK, per germline. The CDR3 length is 14 residues. The germline V and J ends were trimmed by 3 bases and 8 bases, with 16 bases remaining between them. Here the CDR3 DNA reads TGTGCCAGCAGCCAGATTCAGGGAAAAGGAGGCTACACCTTC. The encoded protein is CASSQIQGKGGYTF.

The J gene is TRBJ1-5, the V gene TRBV9, with D possibly being TRBD1 (5 bases). Germline assignment: CDR1 SGDLS and CDR2 YYNGEE. V was trimmed by 2 bases and J by 5 bases, leaving 8 bases between them. CDR3 length: 13 residues. CDR3 sequence: CASSVGGYQPQHF. The CDR3 DNA sequence: TGTGCCAGCAGCGTGGGGGGTTATCAGCCCCAGCATTTT.

The chain links TRBV5-6 to TRBJ1-2; D is possibly TRBD1 (6 bases). This CDR3 comprises 15 residues. Trimming removed 4 bases at V and 0 bases at J, with 13 bases between. The germline gives CDR1 SGHDT, CDR2 YYEEEE. The CDR3 DNA follows: TGTGCCAGCAGCCCTGGGACACCCTCTAACTATGGCTACACCTTC. This codes for CASSPGTPSNYGYTF.

The chain carries TRBV15 and TRBJ2-5, with 8 bases fitting TRBD2. This CDR3 is 16 amino acids long. Trimming removed 0 bases from V and 1 base from J; junction bases left unmatched: 4. Germline lookup yields CDR1 LNHNV and CDR2 YYDKDF (reference sequence). CDR3: CATSRDPGRAQETQYF. The DNA of the CDR3 is TGTGCCACCAGCAGAGATCCCGGGAGGGCCCAAGAGACCCAGTACTTC.

The chain recombines TRBV4-3 with TRBJ2-1; 14 bases map to TRBD2. This CDR3 has 15 amino acids. Germline V gene lookup returns CDR1 LGHNA and CDR2 YSLEER. V was pared by 4 bases and J by 6 bases, with 2 bases of the junction left unmatched. CDR3 sequence reads: CASSPGLAGANEQFF. For the CDR3, the DNA is TGCGCCAGCAGCCCGGGACTAGCGGGAGCCAATGAGCAGTTCTTC.

CDR3 sequence (DNA): TGTGCCAGCAAACCTTACTATAGCAATCAGCCCCAGCATTTT. Its translation is CASKPYYSNQPQHF. The rearrangement uses TRBV27 and TRBJ1-5; no clear D. V was trimmed by 7 bases and J by 0 bases, leaving 10 bases between them. The germline V gene encodes CDR1 MNHEY and CDR2 SMNVEV (reference sequence). CDR3 length: 14 residues.

The J gene is TRBJ1-2, the V gene TRBV9, with 12 bases identical to TRBD1. The CDR3 has 16 residues. Germline V gene sequence: CDR1 SGDLS, CDR2 YYNGEE. After removal of 3 bases from V and 7 bases from J, the junction contained 10 bases not matched to a gene. Written as DNA, the CDR3 is TGTGCCAGCAGCGCCATTACGGGACAGGGGGCGCCTGGCTACACCTTC. Translated: CASSAITGQGAPGYTF.

The chain combines TRBV6-6 with TRBJ2-7; a possible D gene is TRBD2 (6 bases). The ends were cut back, 4 bases at V and 9 bases at J, with 16 bases in the middle. CDR3 length: 13 amino acids. CDR1 is MNHNY, CDR2 SVGAGI, per germline (reference sequence). As DNA, the CDR3 is TGTGCCAGCAGTTCCTCTAGCGCCCTGGTGCAGTACTTC. Residues: CASSSSSALVQYF.

This chain uses TRBV5-1 with TRBJ2-1; TRBD2 aligns across 13 bases. The CDR3 is made up of 14 amino acids. V lost 4 bases and J lost 7; bases outside the gene matches: 2. The germline gives CDR1 SGHRS, CDR2 YFSETQ. CDR3: CASSPLAGGNEQFF. CDR3 bases: TGCGCCAGCAGCCCACTAGCGGGGGGGAATGAGCAGTTCTTC.